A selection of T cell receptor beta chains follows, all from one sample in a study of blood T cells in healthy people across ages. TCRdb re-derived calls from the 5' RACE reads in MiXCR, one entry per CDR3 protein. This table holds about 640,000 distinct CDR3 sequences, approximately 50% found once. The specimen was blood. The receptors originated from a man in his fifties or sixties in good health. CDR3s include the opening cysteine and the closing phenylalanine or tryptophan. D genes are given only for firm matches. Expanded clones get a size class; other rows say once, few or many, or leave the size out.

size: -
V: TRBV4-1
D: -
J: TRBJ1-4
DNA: TGCGCCAGCAGCCCCGGACCCACAACTAATGAAAAACTGTTTTTT
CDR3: CASSPGPTTNEKLFF

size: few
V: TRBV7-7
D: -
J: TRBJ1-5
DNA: TGTGCCAGCAGCTTAGCAGCGGGGCAGCCCCAGCATTTT
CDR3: CASSLAAGQPQHF

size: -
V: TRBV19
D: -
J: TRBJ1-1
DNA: TGTGCCAGTACTCAGGGTGACATGAACACTGAAGCTTTCTTT
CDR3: CASTQGDMNTEAFF

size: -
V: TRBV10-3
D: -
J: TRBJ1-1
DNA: TGTGCCACAGGATCAGGGGTTCAGAACACTGAAGCTTTCTTT
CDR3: CATGSGVQNTEAFF

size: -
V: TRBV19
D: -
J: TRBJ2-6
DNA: TGTGCCAGCTCGTCAGGGGGGAGCTCTGGGGCCAACGTCCTGACTTTC
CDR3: CASSSGGSSGANVLTF

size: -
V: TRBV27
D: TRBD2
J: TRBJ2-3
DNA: TGTGCCAGCAGTTTATCGGCGACTAGCGGGGGGGCGACGCAGTATTTT
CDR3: CASSLSATSGGATQYF

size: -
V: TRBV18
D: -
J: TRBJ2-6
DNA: TGTGCCAGCTCCGGTGTGATCTCTGGGGCCAACGTCCTGACTTTC
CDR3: CASSGVISGANVLTF

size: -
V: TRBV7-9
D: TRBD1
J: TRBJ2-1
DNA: TGTGCCAGCAGCAAGGGACAGGGGAATGAGCAGTTCTTC
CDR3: CASSKGQGNEQFF

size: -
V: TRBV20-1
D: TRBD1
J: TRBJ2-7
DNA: TGCAGTGCTAGGACAGGGGCTACCTACGAGCAGTACTTC
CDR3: CSARTGATYEQYF

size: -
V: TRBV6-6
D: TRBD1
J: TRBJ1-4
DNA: TGTGCCAGCAGTTTGTCAGGGGGGTCGGGTAATGAAAAACTGTTTTTT
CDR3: CASSLSGGSGNEKLFF

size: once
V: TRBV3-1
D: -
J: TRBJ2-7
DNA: TGTGCCAGCAGCCAGGGACTCCACGGGGAGGCCCAGTACTTC
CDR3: CASSQGLHGEAQYF

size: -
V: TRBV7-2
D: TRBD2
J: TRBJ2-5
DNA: TGTGCCAGCAACCTACTAGCGGGACCGGGGGAGCAGTACTTC
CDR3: CASNLLAGPGEQYF

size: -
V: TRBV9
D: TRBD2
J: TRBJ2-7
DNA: TGTGCCAGCAGCGTAGCTGCTACTAGCGGGGGGGGATACGAGCAGTACTTC
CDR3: CASSVAATSGGGYEQYF

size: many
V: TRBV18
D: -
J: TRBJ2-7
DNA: TGTGCCAGCTCACCACAGGATTCCTACGAGCAGTACTTC
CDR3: CASSPQDSYEQYF

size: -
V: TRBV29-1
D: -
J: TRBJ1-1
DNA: TGCAGCGCTCGGGGCTTTGTCACTGAAGCTTTCTTT
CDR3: CSARGFVTEAFF

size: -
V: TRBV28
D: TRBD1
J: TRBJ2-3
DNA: TGTGCCAGCAGTCGGGACAGGCCCGGAGATACGCAGTATTTT
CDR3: CASSRDRPGDTQYF

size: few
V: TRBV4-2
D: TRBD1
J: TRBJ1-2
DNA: TGTGCCAGCAGCCAAGATTGGACAGGGGTGGACTATGGCTACACCTTC
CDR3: CASSQDWTGVDYGYTF

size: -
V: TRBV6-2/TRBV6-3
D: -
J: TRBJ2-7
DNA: TGTGCCAGCAACAGGACGCCGACCTACGAGCAGTACTTC
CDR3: CASNRTPTYEQYF

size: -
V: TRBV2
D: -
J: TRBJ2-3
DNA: TGTGCCAGCAGTGATCGGCTAGTAAGCACAGATACGCAGTATTTT
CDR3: CASSDRLVSTDTQYF

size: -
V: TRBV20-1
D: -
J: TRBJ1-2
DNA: TGCAGTGCTAGAGCCGGGGTTGGGGCCCTTCCGGGGGATGGCTACACCTTC
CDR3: CSARAGVGALPGDGYTF

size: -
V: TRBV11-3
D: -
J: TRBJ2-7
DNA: TGTGCCAGCAGCTTGACCTTTCCGCTCTCCTACAATGAGCAGTACTTC
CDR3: CASSLTFPLSYNEQYF

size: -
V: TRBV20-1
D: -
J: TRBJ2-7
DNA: TGCAGTGCTAGAGTGCGGGGGCGTGACTACGAGCAGTACTTC
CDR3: CSARVRGRDYEQYF

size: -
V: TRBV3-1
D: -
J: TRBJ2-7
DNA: TGTGCCAGCAGCTCTTCGGAGGGGGGGCACCACGAGCAGTACTTC
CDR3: CASSSSEGGHHEQYF

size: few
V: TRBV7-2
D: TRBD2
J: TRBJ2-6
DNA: TGTGCCAGCAGCTTAAGGCTAGCGGGGGGTGGCTCTGGGGCCAACGTCCTGACTTTC
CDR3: CASSLRLAGGGSGANVLTF

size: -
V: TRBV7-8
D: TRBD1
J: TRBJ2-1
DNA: TGTGCCAGCAGCCCCGGACAGGGATGGGACAATGAGCAGTTCTTC
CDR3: CASSPGQGWDNEQFF

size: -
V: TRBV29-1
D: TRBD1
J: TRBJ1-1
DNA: TGCAGCGTCCTGACAGGGTCCACGAACACTGAAGCTTTCTTT
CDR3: CSVLTGSTNTEAFF

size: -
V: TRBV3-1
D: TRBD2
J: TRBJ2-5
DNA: TGTGCCAGCAGCCAAGAAGAAGGGAGCGGGGAGCAGTACTTC
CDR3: CASSQEEGSGEQYF

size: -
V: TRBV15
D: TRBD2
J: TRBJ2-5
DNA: TGTGCCACCAGCAGAGATCGGTTAGCGGGGGTCGGGGAGACCCAGTACTTC
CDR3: CATSRDRLAGVGETQYF

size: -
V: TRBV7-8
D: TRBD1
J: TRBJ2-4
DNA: TGTGCCAGCAGCGAGACAGGGGGACGAAACATTCAGTACTTC
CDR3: CASSETGGRNIQYF

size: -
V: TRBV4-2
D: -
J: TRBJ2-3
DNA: TGTGCCAGCAGCCAAGCTAATTCAGATACGCAGTATTTT
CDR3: CASSQANSDTQYF

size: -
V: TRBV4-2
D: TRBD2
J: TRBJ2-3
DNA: TGTGCCAGCAGCCAAGATGAGGCGGGGGGGACAGATACGCAGTATTTT
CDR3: CASSQDEAGGTDTQYF

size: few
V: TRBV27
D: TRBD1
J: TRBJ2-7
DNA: TGTGCCAGCAGTTCTCGCCGGGACAGTTACGAGCAGTACTTC
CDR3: CASSSRRDSYEQYF

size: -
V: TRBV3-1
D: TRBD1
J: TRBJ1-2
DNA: TGTGCCAGCAGCCTCCGGGACAGGGACTCTGGCTACACCTTC
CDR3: CASSLRDRDSGYTF

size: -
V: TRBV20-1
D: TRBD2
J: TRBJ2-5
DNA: TGCAGTGCCTCTCGGGGGGGCAAGGAGACCCAGTACTTC
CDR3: CSASRGGKETQYF

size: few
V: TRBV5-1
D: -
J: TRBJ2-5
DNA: TGCGCCAGCAGCTTGACTAGCCGGCAAGAGACCCAGTACTTC
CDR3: CASSLTSRQETQYF

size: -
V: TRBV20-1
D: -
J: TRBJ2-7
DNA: TGCAGTGCTGGGGTGGCGGGGTTAGCCTACGAGCAGTACTTC
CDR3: CSAGVAGLAYEQYF

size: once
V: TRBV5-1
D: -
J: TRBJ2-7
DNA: TGCGCCAGCAGCGGAAGGGTTCCCTACGAGCAGTACTTC
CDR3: CASSGRVPYEQYF

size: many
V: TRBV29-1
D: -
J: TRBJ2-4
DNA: TGCAGCGTTATCGTTGATCCGGCCAACATTCAGTACTTC
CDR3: CSVIVDPANIQYF

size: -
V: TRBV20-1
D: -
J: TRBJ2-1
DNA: TGCAGTGCTAGTATGCATGAGCAGTTCTTC
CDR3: CSASMHEQFF

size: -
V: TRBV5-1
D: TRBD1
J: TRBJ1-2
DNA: TGCGCCAGCAGCTTGGAAGGGGACAGCCGCACCTATGGCTACACCTTC
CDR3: CASSLEGDSRTYGYTF

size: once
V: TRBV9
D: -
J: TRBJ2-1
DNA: TGTGCCAGCAGCTTCAACATAGACCCGCGTGGAGGGACTGAGCAGTTCTTC
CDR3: CASSFNIDPRGGTEQFF

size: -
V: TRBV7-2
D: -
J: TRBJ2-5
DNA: TGTGCCAGCAGCCCACATGGAACGTACCAAGAGACCCAGTACTTC
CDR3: CASSPHGTYQETQYF

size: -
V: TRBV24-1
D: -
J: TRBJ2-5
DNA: TGTGCCACCAGTGACCCGGGACACCAAGAGACCCAGTACTTC
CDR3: CATSDPGHQETQYF

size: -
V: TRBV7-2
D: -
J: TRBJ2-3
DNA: TGTGCCAGCAGTCGGCCCACAGATACGCAGTATTTT
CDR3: CASSRPTDTQYF

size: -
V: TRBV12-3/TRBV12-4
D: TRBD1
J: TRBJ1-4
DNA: TGTGCCAGCAGTTCCGGACAGGGGAATGAAAAACTGTTTTTT
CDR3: CASSSGQGNEKLFF

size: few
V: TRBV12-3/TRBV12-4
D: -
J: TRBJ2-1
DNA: TGTGCCAGCACCTTCGACCTGGGTGAGCAGTTCTTC
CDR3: CASTFDLGEQFF

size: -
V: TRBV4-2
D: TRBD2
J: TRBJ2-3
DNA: TGTGCCAGCAGCCAAGTTGCTAGCGGGGGTACAGATACGCAGTATTTT
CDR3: CASSQVASGGTDTQYF

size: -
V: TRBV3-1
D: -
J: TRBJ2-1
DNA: TGTGCCAGCAGCCAAGCTGATCGGGCGGGTGAGCAGTTCTTC
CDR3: CASSQADRAGEQFF

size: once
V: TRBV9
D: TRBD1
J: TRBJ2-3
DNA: TGTGCCAGCAGCGAAGGGACAGGGTCTAGCACAGATACGCAGTATTTT
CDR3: CASSEGTGSSTDTQYF

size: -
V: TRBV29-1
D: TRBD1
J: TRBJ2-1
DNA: TGCAGCGACAGGACAGGGTACAATGAGCAGTTCTTC
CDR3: CSDRTGYNEQFF

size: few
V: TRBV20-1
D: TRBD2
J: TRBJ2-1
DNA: TGCAGTGCTAGTTCCGAACTAGCGGGGGTTTACAATGAGCAGTTCTTC
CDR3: CSASSELAGVYNEQFF

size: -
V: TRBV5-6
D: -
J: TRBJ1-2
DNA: TGTGCCAGCAGATACAGACGAGAACCCTATGGCTACACCTTC
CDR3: CASRYRREPYGYTF

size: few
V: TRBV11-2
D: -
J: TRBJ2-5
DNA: TGTGCCAGCAGCGAACAGGGTACGGAGACCCAGTACTTC
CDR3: CASSEQGTETQYF

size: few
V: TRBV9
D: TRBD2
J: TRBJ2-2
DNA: TGTGCCAGCACCCCCCCTACTAGCGCCGACGGGGAGCTGTTTTTT
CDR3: CASTPPTSADGELFF

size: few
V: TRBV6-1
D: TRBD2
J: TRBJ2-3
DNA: TGTGCCAGCAGTGGGACTAGCGGGGGGGCCGGGTATACGCAGTATTTT
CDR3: CASSGTSGGAGYTQYF

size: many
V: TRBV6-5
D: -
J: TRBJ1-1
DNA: TGTGCCAGCAGTTACGACCAGAAAGCTATGAACACTGAAGCTTTCTTT
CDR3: CASSYDQKAMNTEAFF

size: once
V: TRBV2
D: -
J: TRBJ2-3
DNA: TGTGCCAGCAGTGACGTGGGAGGGGGCGCAGATACGCAGTATTTT
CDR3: CASSDVGGGADTQYF

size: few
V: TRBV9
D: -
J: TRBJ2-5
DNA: TGTGCCAGCAGCGTAGCTCCCCTTGGGGAGACCCAGTACTTC
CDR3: CASSVAPLGETQYF

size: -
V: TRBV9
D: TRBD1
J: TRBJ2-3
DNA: TGTGCCAGCAGCGTAGGGACAGGGTTTGGAGATACGCAGTATTTT
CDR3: CASSVGTGFGDTQYF

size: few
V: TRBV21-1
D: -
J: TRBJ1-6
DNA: TGTGCCAGCAGCAAAGTGGGAGGACAGCCTGGTTCACCCCTCCACTTT
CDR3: CASSKVGGQPGSPLHF